These 15 T cell receptor beta chains were sequenced from one sample in a study of blood T cell repertoires in COVID-19. The repertoire was sequenced with immunoSEQ multiplex PCR; TCRdb's copy has only in-frame clones and lacks some. The sample lists approximately 260,000 clones, approximately 79% occurring once. The sequenced sample was peripheral blood. The receptor source for this set is a woman between 40 and 55 years old with active or convalescent COVID-19.

V usage is TRBV6-5 and J usage is TRBJ1-1; TRBD1 is a possible D gene (5 bases). The germline V gene encodes CDR1 MNHEY and CDR2 SVGAGI. Trimming removed 2 bases from V and 3 bases from J, with 16 bases in between. The CDR3 has 16 residues. The CDR3 nucleotides read TGTGCCAGCAGTTACAACTTAATAACGGGGGACACTGAAGCTTTCTTT. Translating it yields CASSYNLITGDTEAFF.

The chain couples TRBV3-1 (or the pseudogene TRBV3-2) to TRBJ2-1; D is undetermined. Germline lookup yields CDR1 LGHDT and CDR2 YNNKEL (reference sequence). The CDR3 is made up of 12 amino acids. The V end lost 2 bases, the J end lost 8 bases, and 7 bases lay between the germline ends. The CDR3 DNA sequence: TGTGCCAGCAGCCAACTAGATTATGAGCAGTTCTTC. This encodes CASSQLDYEQFF.

The count of this clone is one. The genes are TRBV12-3 or TRBV12-4 and TRBJ1-4; no firm D call. The CDR3 length is 11 residues. Trimming took 3 bases from V and 7 from J, leaving 3 bases between them. The CDR3 DNA is TGTGCCAGCAGTTTCGGTGAAAAACTGTTTTTT. Its translation is CASSFGEKLFF.

This chain links TRBV2 with TRBJ1-6; D is uncertain. Germline V gene data show CDR1 as SNHLY and CDR2 as FYNNEI. The CDR3 consists of 14 residues. Trimming took 7 bases from V and 5 from J, leaving 12 bases between them. The DNA of the CDR3 is TGTGCCAGCACCACGGGTACAAATAATTCACCCCTCCACTTT. Amino acids: CASTTGTNNSPLHF.

This clone has a handful of counts. The J gene is TRBJ2-5, the V gene TRBV11-1, with 8 bases fitting TRBD2. The CDR3 totals 16 residues. Germline CDR1 and CDR2: SGHAT and FQDESV (reference sequence). After removal of 7 bases from V and 2 bases from J, the junction contained 12 bases not matched to a gene. The CDR3 DNA is TGTGCCAGCACCACCTCTGGGGCGGGGGGACAAGAGACCCAGTACTTC. It translates to CASTTSGAGGQETQYF.

CDR3 sequence (DNA): TGTGCCAGCAGCTTAGATTCAGGGGGCGTTGAAAAACTGTTTTTT. Its translation is CASSLDSGGVEKLFF. The J gene is TRBJ1-4, the V gene TRBV7-9, with 8 nucleotides matching TRBD1. V was clipped by 1 base and J by 7 bases; unmatched bases: 5. The CDR3 length is 15 residues. Germline CDR1 reads SEHNR; CDR2 reads FQNEAQ (reference sequence).

In this sample, this clone turned up a few times. The chain has TRBV5-1 and TRBJ2-5; the match to TRBD2 covers 13 bases. Germline V gene sequence: CDR1 SGHRS, CDR2 YFSETQ. V trimming: 0 bases; J trimming: 2 bases; junction bases outside the gene matches: 7. CDR3 length: 18 amino acids. CDR3 bases: TGCGCCAGCAGCTTGGGACTAGCGGGGGGCAATTATCAAGAGACCCAGTACTTC. Amino acid sequence: CASSLGLAGGNYQETQYF.

This rearrangement joins TRBV5-1 to TRBJ2-5; D gene unclear. Germline loops: CDR1 SGHRS, CDR2 YFSETQ. This CDR3 has 17 amino acids. V lost 4 bases to trimming and J lost 3 bases, with 22 bases between them. The CDR3 loop reads CASSPRSRGHTEETQYF. The CDR3 coding sequence is TGCGCCAGCAGCCCTAGATCTCGTGGTCATACCGAAGAGACCCAGTACTTC. Supplemented by reference TRBV5-1 and TRBJ2-5, the full variable domain reads KAGVTQTPRYLIKTRGQQVTLSCSPISGHRSVSWYQQTPGQGLQFLFEYFSETQRNKGNFPGRFSGRQFSNSRSEMNVSTLELGDSALYLCASSPRSRGHTEETQYFGPGTRLLVL.

The sample holds one count of this clone. This chain connects TRBV4-1 to TRBJ2-4; 12 bases map to TRBD2. V trimming: 2 bases; J trimming: 1 base; junction bases outside the gene matches: 9. Germline assignment: CDR1 MGHRA and CDR2 YSYEKL. The length of the CDR3 is 19 residues. Written as DNA, the CDR3 is TGCGCCAGCAGCCAAACATCTAGCGGGGGGGCCAAGGCCAAAAACATTCAGTACTTC. It codes for CASSQTSSGGAKAKNIQYF.

The rearrangement uses TRBV7-2 and TRBJ1-5; D unresolved. Per the germline V gene, CDR1 is SGHTA and CDR2 is FQGNSA. V lost 3 bases and J lost 6, with 9 bases in between. There are 13 residues in the CDR3. CDR3 protein: CASSFRESQPQHF. In DNA form, the CDR3 reads TGTGCCAGCAGCTTCCGTGAGAGTCAGCCCCAGCATTTT.

The chain recombines TRBV6-5 with TRBJ1-6, with 7 bases matching TRBD1. Per germline, CDR1 MNHEY and CDR2 SVGAGI. The CDR3 has 16 amino acids. V trimming: 0 bases; J trimming: 8 bases; junction bases outside the gene matches: 7. The CDR3 sequence is CASSYSNRGADSPLHF. The CDR3 nucleotides are TGTGCCAGCAGTTACTCGAACAGGGGAGCGGATTCACCCCTCCACTTT.

The J gene is TRBJ1-5, the V gene TRBV6-5, with D unresolved. Trimming left V 6 bases short and J 4 bases short, with 16 bases between. The CDR3 covers 15 residues. Per the germline V gene, CDR1 is MNHEY and CDR2 is SVGAGI. The CDR3 loop reads CASSPGSLRNQPQHF. The DNA of the CDR3 is TGTGCCAGCAGCCCCGGGAGCCTCCGAAATCAGCCCCAGCATTTT.

This rearrangement joins TRBV5-6 to TRBJ2-7, with D possibly TRBD1 on 6 matching bases. With 5 bases removed from V and 2 bases from J, the gap between germline ends came to 17 bases. Germline CDR1 and CDR2: SGHDT and YYEEEE. This CDR3 has 15 amino acids. In nucleotides, the CDR3 is TGTGCCAGCAGTTTCAGGGGAACACTCACCTACGAGCAGTACGTC. Translating it yields CASSFRGTLTYEQYV.

The chain has TRBV28 and TRBJ2-1, with 7 bases identical to TRBD2. This CDR3 has 14 residues. Germline V lookup: CDR1 MDHEN, CDR2 SYDVKM. The V segment lost 10 bases and the J segment 1 base; nucleotides outside the gene matches: 7. In DNA form, the CDR3 reads TGTGCCACCAGAGGCGGGGGTTCCTACAATGAGCAGTTCTTC. Encoded protein: CATRGGGSYNEQFF.

The chain has TRBV10-3 and TRBJ2-1; 8 nucleotides agree with TRBD2. Per the germline V gene, CDR1 is ENHRY and CDR2 is SYGVKD. This CDR3 region has 14 residues. V lost 2 bases and J lost 9; bases outside the gene matches: 6. The DNA for the CDR3 is TGTGCCATCAGTGAGGGACTAGCCATATCTGAGCAGTTCTTC. Translation gives CAISEGLAISEQFF.